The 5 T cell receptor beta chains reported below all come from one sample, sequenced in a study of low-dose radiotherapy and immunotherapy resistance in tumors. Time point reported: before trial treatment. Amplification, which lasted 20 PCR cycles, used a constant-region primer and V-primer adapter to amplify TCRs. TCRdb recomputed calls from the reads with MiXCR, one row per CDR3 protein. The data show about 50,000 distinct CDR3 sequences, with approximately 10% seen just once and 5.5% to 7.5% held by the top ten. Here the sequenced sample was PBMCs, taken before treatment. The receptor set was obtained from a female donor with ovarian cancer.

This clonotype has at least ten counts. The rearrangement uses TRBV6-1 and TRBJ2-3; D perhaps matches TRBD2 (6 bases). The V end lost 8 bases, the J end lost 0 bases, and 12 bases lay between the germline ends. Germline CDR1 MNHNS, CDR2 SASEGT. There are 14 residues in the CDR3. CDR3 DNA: TGTGCCAGCGAGCTTCGGGAGAGCACAGATACGCAGTATTTT. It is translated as CASELRESTDTQYF.

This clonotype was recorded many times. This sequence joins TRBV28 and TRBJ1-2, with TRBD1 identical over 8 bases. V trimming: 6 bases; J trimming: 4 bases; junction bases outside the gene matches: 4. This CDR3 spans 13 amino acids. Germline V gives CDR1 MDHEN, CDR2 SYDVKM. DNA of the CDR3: TGTGCCAGCAGCTCTGACAGGGGCTATGGCTACACCTTC. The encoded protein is CASSSDRGYGYTF.

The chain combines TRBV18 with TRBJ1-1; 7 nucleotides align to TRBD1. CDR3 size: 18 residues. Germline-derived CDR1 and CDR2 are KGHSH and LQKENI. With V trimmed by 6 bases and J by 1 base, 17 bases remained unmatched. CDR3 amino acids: CASSQDRLATPKNTEAFF. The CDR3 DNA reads TGTGCCAGCTCTCAGGACAGGCTTGCAACTCCAAAGAACACTGAAGCTTTCTTT.

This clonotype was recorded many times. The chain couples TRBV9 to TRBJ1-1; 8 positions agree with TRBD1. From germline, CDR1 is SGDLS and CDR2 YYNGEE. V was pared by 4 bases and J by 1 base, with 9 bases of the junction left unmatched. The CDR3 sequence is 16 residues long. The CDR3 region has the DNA TGTGCCAGCAGCATTGGACAGGGCCGGGGGAACACTGAAGCTTTCTTT. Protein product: CASSIGQGRGNTEAFF.

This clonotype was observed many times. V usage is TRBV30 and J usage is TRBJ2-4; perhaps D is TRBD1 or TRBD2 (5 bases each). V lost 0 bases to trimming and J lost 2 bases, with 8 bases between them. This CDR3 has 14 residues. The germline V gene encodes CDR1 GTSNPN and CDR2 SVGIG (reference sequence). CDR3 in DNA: TGTGCCTGGAGTGTTGGGGGTTCCAAAAACATTCAGTACTTC. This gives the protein CAWSVGGSKNIQYF.